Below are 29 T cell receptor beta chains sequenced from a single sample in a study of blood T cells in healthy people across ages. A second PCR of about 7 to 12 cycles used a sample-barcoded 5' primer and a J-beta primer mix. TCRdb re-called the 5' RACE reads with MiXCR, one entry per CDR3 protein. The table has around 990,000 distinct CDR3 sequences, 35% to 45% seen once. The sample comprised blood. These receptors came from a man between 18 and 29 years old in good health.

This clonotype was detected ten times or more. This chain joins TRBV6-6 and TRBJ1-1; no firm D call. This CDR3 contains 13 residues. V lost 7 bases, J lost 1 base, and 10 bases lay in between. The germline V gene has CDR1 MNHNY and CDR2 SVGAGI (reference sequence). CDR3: CASTPVENTEAFF. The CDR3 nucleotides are TGTGCCAGCACTCCAGTGGAGAACACTGAAGCTTTCTTT.

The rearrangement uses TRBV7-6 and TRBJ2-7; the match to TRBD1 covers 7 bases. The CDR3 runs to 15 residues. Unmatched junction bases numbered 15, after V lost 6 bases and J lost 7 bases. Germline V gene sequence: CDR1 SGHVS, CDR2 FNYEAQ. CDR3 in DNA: TGTGCCAGCAGTTTCCGGGACAGCTTATACAATGAGCAGTACTTC. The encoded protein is CASSFRDSLYNEQYF.

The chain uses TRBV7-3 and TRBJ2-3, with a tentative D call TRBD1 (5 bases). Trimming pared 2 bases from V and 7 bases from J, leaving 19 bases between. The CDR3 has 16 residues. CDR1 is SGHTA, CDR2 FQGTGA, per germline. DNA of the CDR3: TGTGCCAGCAGCTTATGGGGCCTCGCGCCTGGGAATACGCAGTATTTT. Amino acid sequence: CASSLWGLAPGNTQYF.

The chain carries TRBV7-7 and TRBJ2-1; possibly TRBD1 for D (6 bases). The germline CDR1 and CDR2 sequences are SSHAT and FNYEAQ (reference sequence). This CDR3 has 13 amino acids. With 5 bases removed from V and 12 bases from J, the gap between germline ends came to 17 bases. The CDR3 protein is CASSLDRSSGQFF. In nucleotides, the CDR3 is TGTGCCAGCAGCCTCGACAGGTCCTCCGGGCAGTTCTTC.

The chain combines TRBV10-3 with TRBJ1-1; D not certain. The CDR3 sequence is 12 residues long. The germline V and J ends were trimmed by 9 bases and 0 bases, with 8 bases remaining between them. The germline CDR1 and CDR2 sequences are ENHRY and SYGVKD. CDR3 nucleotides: TGTGCCATTCGGGAGCTGAACACTGAAGCTTTCTTT. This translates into CAIRELNTEAFF.

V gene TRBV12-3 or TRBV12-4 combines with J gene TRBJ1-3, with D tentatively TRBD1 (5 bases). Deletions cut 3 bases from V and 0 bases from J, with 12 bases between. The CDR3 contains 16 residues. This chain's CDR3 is CASSFRGEDSGNTIYF. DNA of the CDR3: TGTGCCAGCAGTTTCCGGGGGGAAGACTCTGGAAACACCATATATTTT.

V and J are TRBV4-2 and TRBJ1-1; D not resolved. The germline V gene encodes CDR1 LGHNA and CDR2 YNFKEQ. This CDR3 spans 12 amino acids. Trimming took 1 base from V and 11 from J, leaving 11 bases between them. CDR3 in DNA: TGTGCCAGCAGCCAAGCCGGTAGTGGGGCTTTCTTT. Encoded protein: CASSQAGSGAFF.

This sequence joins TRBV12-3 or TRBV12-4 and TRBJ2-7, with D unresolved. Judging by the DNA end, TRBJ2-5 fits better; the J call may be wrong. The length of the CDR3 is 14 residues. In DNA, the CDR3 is TGTGCCAGCAGTTTAGGGACCCGCGGAGAGACCCAGTACTTC. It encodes CASSLGTRGETQYF.

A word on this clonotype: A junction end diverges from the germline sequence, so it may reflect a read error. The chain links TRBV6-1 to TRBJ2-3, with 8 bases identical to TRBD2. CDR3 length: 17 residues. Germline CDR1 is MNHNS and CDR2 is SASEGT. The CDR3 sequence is CANSTAPGGVSTDTQYF. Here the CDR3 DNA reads TGTGCCAACAGTACCGCCCCCGGGGGGGTTAGCACAGATACGCAGTATTTT.

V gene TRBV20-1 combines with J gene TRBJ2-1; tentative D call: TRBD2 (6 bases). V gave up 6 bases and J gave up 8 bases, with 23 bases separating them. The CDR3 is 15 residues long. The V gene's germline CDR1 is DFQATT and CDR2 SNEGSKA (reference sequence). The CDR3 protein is CSAVLADRRPDEQFF. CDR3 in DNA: TGCAGTGCCGTGTTAGCGGACCGTCGCCCTGATGAGCAGTTCTTC.

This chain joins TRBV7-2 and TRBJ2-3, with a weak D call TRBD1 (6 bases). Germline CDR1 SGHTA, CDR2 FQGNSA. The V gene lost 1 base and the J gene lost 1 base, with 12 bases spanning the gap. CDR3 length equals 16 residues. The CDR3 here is CASSLEAAGGTDTQYF. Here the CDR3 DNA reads TGTGCCAGCAGCTTAGAGGCCGCAGGGGGCACAGATACGCAGTATTTT.

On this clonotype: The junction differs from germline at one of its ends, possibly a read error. The CDR3 reads CSSRGRRGDRNTIYF. Here the CDR3 DNA reads TGCAGTTCTAGAGGGCGACGGGGAGATAGAAACACCATATATTTT. The chain employs TRBV20-1 and TRBJ1-3; D remains unclear. CDR1 is DFQATT, CDR2 SNEGSKA, per germline (reference sequence). CDR3 length equals 15 residues.

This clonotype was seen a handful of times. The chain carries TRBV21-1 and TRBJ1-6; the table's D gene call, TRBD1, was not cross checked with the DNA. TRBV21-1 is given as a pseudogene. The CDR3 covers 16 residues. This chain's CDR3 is CASSPMPGQGNSPLHF. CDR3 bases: TGTGCCAGCAGCCCTATGCCGGGACAGGGAAATTCACCCCTCCACTTT.

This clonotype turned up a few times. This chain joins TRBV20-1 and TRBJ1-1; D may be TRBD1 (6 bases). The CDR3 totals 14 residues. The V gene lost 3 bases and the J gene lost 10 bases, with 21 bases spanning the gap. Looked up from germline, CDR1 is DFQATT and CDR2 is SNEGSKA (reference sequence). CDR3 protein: CSARQGHLRGTAFF. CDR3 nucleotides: TGCAGTGCTAGGCAGGGACATCTAAGAGGTACAGCTTTCTTT.

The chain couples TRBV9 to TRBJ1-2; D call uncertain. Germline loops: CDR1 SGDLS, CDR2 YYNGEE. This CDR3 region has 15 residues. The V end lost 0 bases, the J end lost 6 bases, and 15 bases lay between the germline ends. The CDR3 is CASSVGPFIGDGYTF. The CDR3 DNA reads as TGTGCCAGCAGCGTAGGGCCTTTCATTGGGGATGGCTACACCTTC.

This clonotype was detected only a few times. In DNA, the CDR3 is TGTGCCGTAGATACAGGGAACACTGAAGCTTTCTTT. Translating it yields CAVDTGNTEAFF. This sequence joins TRBV10-3 and TRBJ1-1; tentative D call: TRBD1 (5 bases). Trimming stripped 11 bases from V and 1 base from J, with 11 bases between. The CDR3 has 12 amino acids. Per germline, CDR1 ENHRY and CDR2 SYGVKD.

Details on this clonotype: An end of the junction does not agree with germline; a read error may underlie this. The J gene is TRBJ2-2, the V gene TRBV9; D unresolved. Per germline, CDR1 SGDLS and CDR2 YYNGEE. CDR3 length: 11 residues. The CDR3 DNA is TGTGCCTGCAGCATCCCCGGGGAGCTGTTTTTT. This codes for CACSIPGELFF. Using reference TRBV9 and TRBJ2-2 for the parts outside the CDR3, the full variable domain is DSGVTQTPKHLITATGQRVTLRCSPRSGDLSVYWYQQSLDQGLQFLIQYYNGEERAKGNILERFSAQQFPDLHSELNLSSLELGDSALYFCACSIPGELFFGEGSRLTVL.

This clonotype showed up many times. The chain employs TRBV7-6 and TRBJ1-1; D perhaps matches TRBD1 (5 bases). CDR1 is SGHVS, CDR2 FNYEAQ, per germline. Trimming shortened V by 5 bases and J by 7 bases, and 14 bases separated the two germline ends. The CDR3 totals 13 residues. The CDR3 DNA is TGTGCCAGCAGCCCCGGTCAGGGTGGTGAAGCTTTCTTT. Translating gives CASSPGQGGEAFF.

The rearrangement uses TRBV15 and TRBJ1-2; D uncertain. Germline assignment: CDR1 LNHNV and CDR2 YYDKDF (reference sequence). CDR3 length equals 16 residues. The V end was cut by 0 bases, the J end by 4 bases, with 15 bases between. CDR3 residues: CATSRDKSGRLYGYTF. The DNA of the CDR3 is TGTGCCACCAGCAGAGATAAAAGCGGACGGCTCTATGGCTACACCTTC.

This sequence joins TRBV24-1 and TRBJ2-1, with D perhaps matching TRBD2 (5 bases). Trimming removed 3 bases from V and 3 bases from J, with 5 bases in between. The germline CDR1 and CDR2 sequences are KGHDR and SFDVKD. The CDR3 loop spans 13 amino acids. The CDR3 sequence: CATSDRGYNEQFF. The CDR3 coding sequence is TGTGCCACCAGTGATCGGGGCTACAATGAGCAGTTCTTC.

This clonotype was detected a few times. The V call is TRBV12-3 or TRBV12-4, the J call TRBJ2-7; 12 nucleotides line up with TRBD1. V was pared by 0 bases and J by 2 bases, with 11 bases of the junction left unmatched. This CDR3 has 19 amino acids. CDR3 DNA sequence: TGTGCCAGCAGTTTAGCCCCCGGGACAGGGGGCTCATTTACCTACGAGCAGTACTTC. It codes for CASSLAPGTGGSFTYEQYF.

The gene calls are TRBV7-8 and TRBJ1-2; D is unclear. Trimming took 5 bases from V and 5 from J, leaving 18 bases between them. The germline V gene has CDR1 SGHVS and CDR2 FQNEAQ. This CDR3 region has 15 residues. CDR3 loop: CASSQGNSGTYGYTF. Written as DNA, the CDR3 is TGTGCCAGCAGCCAAGGGAATTCAGGAACTTATGGCTACACCTTC.

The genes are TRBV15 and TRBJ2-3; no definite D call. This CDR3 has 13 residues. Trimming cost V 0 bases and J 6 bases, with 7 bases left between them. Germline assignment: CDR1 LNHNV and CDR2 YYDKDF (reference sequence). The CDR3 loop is CATSRDLPDTQYF. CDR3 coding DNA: TGTGCCACCAGCAGAGATCTTCCTGATACGCAGTATTTT.

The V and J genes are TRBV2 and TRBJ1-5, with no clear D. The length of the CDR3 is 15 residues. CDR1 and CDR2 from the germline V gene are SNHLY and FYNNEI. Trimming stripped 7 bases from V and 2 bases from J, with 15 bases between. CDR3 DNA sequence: TGTGCCAGCAAAAAGGACCCCAGAGGCAATCAGCCCCAGCATTTT. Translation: CASKKDPRGNQPQHF.

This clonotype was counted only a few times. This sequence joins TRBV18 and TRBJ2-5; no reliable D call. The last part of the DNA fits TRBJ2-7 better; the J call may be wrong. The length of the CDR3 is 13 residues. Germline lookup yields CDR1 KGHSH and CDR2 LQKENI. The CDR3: CASSRPTSYEQYF. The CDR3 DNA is TGTGCCAGCTCTCGCCCGACATCCTACGAGCAGTACTTC.

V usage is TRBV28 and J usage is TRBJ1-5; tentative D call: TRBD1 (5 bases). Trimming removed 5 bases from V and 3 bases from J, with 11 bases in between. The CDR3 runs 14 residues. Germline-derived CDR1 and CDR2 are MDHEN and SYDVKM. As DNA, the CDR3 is TGTGCCAGCAGTACAGGCCTTCTCAATCAGCCCCAGCATTTT. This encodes CASSTGLLNQPQHF.

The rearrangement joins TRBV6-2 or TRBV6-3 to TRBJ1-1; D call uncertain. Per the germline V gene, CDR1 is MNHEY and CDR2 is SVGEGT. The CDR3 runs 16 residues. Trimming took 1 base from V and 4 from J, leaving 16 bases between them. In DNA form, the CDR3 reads TGTGCCAGCAGTTACTGGGCTCTCGGTTCGTCCACTGAAGCTTTCTTT. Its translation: CASSYWALGSSTEAFF.

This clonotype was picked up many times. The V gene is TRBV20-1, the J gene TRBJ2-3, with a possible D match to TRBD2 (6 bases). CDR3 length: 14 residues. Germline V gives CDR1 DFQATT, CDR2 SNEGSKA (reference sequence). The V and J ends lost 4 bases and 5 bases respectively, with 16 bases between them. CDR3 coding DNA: TGCAGTGCTAAAATAACTGGACTAAAAGATACGCAGTATTTT. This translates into CSAKITGLKDTQYF.

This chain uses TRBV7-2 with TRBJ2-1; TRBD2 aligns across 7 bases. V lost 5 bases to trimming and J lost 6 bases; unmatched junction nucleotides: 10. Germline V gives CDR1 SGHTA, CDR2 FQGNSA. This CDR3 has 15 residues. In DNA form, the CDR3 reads TGTGCCAGCAGCCAGAGCGGGGTACCGGGCAATGAGCAGTTCTTC. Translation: CASSQSGVPGNEQFF.